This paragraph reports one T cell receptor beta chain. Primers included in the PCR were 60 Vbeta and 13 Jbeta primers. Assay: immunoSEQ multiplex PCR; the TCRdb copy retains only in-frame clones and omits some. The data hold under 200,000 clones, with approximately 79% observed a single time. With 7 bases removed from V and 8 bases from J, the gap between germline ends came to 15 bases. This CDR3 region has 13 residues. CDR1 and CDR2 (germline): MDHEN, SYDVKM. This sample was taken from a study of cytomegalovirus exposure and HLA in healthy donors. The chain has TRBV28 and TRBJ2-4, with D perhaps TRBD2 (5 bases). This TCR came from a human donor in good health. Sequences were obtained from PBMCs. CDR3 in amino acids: CASISSGSHIQYF. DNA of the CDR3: TGTGCCAGCATATCATCGGGAAGTCACATTCAGTACTTC.